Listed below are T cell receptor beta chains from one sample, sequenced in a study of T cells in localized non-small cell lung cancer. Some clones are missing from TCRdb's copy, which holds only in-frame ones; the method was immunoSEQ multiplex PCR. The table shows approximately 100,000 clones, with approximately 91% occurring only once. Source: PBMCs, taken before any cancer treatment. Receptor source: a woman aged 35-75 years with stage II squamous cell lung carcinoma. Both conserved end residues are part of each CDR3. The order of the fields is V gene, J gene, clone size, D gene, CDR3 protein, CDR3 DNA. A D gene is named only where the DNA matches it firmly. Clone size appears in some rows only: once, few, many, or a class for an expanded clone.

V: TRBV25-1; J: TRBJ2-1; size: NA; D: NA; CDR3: CASSEYGRASYNEQFF; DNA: TGTGCCAGCAGTGAATACGGCAGGGCCTCCTACAATGAGCAGTTCTTC
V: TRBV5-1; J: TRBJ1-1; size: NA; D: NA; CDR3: CASSLEVGGGKNF; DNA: TGCGCCAGCAGCTTGGAAGTGGGCGGGGGGAAAAACTTT
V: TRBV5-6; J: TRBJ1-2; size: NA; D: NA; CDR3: CASSPARAYGYTF; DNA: TGTGCCAGCAGCCCAGCTAGGGCCTATGGCTACACCTTC
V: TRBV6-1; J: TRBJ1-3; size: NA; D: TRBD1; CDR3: CASLIIRGLGNTIYF; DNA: TGTGCCAGCTTAATAATCAGGGGGCTAGGAAACACCATATATTTT
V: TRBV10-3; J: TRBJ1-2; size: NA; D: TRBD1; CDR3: CAISALDRSRGYGYTF; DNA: TGTGCCATCAGTGCTTTGGACAGGAGTCGGGGCTATGGCTACACCTTC
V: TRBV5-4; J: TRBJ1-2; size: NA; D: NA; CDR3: CASSSRDLAYLGYTF; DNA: TGTGCCAGCAGCTCCCGGGACCTAGCTTATCTTGGCTACACCTTC
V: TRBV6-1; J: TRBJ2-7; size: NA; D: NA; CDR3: CASSPGGGAIYEQYF; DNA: TGTGCCAGCAGTCCCGGGGGCGGGGCGATCTACGAGCAGTACTTC
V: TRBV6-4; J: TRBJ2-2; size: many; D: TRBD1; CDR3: CASSRAGTGSNTGELFF; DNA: TGTGCCAGCAGTCGAGCCGGGACAGGATCAAACACCGGGGAGCTGTTTTTT
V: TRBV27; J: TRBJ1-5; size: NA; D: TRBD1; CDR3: CASSDRGGQPQHF; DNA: TGTGCCAGCAGCGACAGGGGCGGTCAGCCCCAGCATTTT
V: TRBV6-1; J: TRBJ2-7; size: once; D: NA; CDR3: CASSETNTYEQYF; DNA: TGTGCCAGCAGTGAAACTAACACCTACGAGCAGTACTTC
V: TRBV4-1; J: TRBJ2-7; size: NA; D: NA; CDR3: CASSQVRAATYEQYF; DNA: TGCGCCAGCAGCCAAGTTAGGGCGGCGACCTACGAGCAGTACTTC
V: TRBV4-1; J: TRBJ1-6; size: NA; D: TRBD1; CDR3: CASSLTGQGNSPLHF; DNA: TGCGCCAGCAGCCTGACGGGACAGGGGAATTCACCCCTCCACTTT
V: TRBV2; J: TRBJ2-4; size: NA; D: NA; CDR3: CASSERGDIQYF; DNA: TGTGCCAGCAGTGAAAGGGGGGACATTCAGTACTTC
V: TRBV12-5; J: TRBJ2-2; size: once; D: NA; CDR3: CASGLVGRGPNTGELFF; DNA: TGTGCTAGTGGTTTGGTAGGCAGGGGCCCGAACACCGGGGAGCTGTTTTTT
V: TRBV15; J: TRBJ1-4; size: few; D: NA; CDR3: CATSRQGATNEKLFF; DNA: TGTGCCACCAGCAGGCAGGGTGCAACTAATGAAAAACTGTTTTTT
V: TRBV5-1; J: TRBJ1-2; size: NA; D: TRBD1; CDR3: CASNPGQANYGYTF; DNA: TGCGCCAGCAACCCGGGACAGGCCAACTATGGCTACACCTTC
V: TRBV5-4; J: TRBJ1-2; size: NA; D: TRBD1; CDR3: CASSPTGYGYTF; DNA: TGTGCCAGCAGCCCGACAGGGTATGGCTACACCTTC
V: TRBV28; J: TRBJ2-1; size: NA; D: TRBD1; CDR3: CASSEGAYNEQFF; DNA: TGTGCCAGCAGTGAGGGGGCTTACAATGAGCAGTTCTTC